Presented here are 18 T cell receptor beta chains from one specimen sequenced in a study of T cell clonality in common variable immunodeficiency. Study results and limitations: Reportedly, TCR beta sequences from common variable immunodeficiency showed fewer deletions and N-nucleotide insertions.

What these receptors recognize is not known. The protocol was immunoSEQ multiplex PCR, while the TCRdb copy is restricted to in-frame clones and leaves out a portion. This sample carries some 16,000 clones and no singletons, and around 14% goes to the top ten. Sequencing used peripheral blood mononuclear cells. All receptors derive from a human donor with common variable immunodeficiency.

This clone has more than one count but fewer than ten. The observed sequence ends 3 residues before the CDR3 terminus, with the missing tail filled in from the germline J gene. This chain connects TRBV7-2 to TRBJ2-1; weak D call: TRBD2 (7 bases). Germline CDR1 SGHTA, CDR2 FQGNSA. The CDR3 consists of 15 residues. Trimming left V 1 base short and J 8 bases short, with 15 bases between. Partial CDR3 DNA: TGTGCCAGCAGCTTAGGGGGGGGCAGGGTCTATGAG. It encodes CASSLGGGRVYE. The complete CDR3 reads CASSLGGGRVYEQFF.

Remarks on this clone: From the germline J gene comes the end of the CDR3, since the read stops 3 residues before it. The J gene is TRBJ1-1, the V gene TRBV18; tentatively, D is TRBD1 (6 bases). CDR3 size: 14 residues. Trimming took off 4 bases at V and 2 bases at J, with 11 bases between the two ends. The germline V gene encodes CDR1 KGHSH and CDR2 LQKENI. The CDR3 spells CASSLRTDNTEAFF. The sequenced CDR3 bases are TGTGCCAGCTCACTCCGGACAGACAACACTGAA.

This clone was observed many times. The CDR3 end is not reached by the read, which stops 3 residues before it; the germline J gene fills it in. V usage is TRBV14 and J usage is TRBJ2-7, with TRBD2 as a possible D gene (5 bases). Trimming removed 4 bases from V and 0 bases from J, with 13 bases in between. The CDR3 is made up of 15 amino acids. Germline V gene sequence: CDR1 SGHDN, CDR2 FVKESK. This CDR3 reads CASSPQTGSSYEQYF. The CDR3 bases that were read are TGTGCCAGCAGCCCGCAGACGGGGAGCTCCTACGAG.

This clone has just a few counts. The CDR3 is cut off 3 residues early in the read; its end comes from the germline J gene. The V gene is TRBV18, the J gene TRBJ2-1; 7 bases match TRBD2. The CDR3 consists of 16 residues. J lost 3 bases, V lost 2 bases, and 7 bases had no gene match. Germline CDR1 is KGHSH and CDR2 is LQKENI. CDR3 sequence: CASSPKSERGYNEQFF. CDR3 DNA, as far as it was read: TGTGCCAGCTCACCAAAATCCGAGCGGGGCTACAATGAG.

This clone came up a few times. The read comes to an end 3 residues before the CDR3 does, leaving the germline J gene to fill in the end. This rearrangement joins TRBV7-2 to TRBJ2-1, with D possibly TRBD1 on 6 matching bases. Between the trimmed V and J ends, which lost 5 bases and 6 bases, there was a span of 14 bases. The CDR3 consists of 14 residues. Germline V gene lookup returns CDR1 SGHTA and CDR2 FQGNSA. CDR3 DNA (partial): TGTGCCAGCAGCGCAGGGGCGGGTTCCAATGAG. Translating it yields CASSAGAGSNE. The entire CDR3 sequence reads CASSAGAGSNEQFF.

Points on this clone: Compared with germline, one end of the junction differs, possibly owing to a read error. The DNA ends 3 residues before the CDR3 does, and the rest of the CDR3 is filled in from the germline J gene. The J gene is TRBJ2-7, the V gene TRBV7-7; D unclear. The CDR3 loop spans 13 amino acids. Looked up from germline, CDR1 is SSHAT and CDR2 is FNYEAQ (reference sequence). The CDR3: CASSLDPGYEQYF. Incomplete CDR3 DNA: TGTGCTAGCAGCTTAGATCCCGGCTACGAG.

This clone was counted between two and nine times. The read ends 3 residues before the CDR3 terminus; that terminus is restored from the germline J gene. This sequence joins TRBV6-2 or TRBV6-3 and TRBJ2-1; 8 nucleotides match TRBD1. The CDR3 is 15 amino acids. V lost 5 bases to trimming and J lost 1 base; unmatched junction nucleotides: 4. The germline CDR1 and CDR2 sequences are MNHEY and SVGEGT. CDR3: CASSPRTGSYNEQFF. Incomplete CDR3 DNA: TGTGCCAGCAGTCCTCGGACAGGGTCCTACAATGAG.

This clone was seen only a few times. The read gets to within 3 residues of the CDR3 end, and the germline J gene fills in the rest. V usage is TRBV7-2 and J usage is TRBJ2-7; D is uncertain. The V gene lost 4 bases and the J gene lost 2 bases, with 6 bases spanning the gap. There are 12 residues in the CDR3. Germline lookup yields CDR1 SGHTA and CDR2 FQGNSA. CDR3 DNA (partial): TGTGCCAGCAGCTACACCACCTACGAG. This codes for CASSYTTYE. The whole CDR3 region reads CASSYTTYEQYF.

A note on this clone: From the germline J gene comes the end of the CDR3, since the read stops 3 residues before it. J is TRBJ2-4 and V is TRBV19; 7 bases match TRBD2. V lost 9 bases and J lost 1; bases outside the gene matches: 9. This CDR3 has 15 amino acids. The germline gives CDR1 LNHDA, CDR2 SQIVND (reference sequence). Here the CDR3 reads CASGGGRGAKNIQYF. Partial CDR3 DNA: TGTGCCAGCGGCGGGGGAAGAGGGGCCAAAAACATT.

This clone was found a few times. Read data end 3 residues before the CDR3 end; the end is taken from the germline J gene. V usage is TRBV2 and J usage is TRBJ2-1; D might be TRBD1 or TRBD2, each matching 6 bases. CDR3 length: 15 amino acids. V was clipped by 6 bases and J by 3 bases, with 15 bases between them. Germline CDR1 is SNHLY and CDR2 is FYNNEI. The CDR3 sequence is CASRAAGQSYNEQFF. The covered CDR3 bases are TGTGCCAGCAGAGCTGCGGGACAAAGCTACAATGAG.

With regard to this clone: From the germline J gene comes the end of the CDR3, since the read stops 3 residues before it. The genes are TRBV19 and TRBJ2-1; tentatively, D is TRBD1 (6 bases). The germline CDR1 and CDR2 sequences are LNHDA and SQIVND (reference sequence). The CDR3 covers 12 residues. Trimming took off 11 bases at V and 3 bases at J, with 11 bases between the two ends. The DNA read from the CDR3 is TGTGCCGCTAGGACAGACTACAATGAG. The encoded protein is CAARTDYNE. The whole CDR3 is CAARTDYNEQFF.

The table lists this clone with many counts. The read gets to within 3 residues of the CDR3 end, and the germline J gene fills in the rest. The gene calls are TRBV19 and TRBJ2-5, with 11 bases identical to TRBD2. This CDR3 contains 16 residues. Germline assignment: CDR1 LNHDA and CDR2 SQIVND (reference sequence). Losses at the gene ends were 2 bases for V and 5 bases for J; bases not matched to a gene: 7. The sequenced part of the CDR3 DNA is TGTGCCAGTAGTATAATCTTAGCGGGGGGGCGGGAGACC. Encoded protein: CASSIILAGGRET. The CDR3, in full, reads CASSIILAGGRETQYF.

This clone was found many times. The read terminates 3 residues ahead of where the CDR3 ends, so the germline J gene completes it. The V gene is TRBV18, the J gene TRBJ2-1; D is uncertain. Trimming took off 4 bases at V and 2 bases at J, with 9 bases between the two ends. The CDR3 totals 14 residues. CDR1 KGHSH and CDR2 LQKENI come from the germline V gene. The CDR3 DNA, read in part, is TGTGCCAGCTCACTATCCCGGGCCTACAATGAG. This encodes CASSLSRAYNE. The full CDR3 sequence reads CASSLSRAYNEQFF. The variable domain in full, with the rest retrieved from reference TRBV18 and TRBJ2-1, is NAGVMQNPRHLVRRRGQEARLRCSPMKGHSHVYWYRQLPEEGLKFMVYLQKENIIDESGMPKERFSAEFPKEGPSILRIQQVVRGDSAAYFCASSLSRAYNEQFFGPGTRLTVL.

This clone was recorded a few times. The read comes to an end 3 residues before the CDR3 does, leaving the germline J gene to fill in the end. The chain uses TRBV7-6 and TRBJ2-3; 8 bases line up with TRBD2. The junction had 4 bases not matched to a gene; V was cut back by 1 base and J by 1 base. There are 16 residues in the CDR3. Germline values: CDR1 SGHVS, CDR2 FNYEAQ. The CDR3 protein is CASSLGRGARTDTQYF. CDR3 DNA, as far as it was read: TGTGCCAGCAGCTTAGGGCGGGGGGCCCGCACAGATACG.

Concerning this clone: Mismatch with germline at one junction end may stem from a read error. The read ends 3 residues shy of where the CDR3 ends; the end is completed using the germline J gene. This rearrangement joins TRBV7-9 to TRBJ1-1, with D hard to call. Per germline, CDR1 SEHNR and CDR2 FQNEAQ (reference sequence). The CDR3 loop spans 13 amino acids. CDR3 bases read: TGTTCCAGCAGCTTAATCAGAGACACTGAA. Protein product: CSSSLIRDTE. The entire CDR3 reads CSSSLIRDTEAFF.

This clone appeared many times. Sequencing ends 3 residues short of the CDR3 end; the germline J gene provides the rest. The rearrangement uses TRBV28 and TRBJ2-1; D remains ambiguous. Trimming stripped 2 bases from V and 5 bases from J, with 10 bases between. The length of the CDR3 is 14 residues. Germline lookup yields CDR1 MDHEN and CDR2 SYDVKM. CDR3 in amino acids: CASSLGPGNNEQFF. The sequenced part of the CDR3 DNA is TGTGCCAGCAGTTTAGGGCCCGGTAACAATGAG. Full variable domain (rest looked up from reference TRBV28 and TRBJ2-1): DVKVTQSSRYLVKRTGEKVFLECVQDMDHENMFWYRQDPGLGLRLIYFSYDVKMKEKGDIPEGYSVSREKKERFSLILESASTNQTSMYLCASSLGPGNNEQFFGPGTRLTVL.

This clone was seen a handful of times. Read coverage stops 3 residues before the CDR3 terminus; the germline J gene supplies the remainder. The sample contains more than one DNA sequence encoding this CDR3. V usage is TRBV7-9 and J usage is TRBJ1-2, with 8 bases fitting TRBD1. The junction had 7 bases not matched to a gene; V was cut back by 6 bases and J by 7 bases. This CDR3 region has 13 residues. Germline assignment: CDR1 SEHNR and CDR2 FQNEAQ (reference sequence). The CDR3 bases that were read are TGTGCCAGCAGTGAAACAGGGGGGCGTGGC. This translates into CASSETGGRG. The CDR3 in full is CASSETGGRGYTF.

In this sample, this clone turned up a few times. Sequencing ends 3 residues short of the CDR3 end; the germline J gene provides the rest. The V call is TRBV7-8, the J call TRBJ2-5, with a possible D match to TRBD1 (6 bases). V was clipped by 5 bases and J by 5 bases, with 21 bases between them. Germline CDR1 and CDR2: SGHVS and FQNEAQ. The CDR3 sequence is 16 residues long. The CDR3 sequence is CASSPWPGGWKETQYF. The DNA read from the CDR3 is TGTGCCAGCAGCCCGTGGCCTGGGGGCTGGAAGGAGACC.